The 30 T cell receptor beta chains given below trace back to one sample, sequenced in a study of OX40 agonist ivuxolimab in advanced cancers. TCRdb's table, derived via immunoSEQ multiplex PCR, lists solely in-frame clones and lacks some. The table includes about 34,000 clones, around 90% detected once. The specimen comprised CD4+ or CD8+ T cells sorted from blood, sampled in a trial of the OX40 agonist ivuxolimab. Receptor source: an adult with an advanced solid tumor such as melanoma, head and neck, liver or kidney cancer.

The chain is built from TRBV18 and TRBJ2-2, with D uncertain. The CDR3 length is 17 residues. Per the germline V gene, CDR1 is KGHSH and CDR2 is LQKENI. The germline V and J ends were trimmed by 2 bases and 1 base, with 14 bases remaining between them. CDR3 in DNA: TGTGCCAGCTCACCAGATCGCGGTGGGGAGAACACCGGGGAGCTGTTTTTT. This codes for CASSPDRGGENTGELFF.

This clone has more than one count but fewer than ten. CDR3 region: CASSLGLAGGVQETQYF. The DNA of the CDR3 is TGTGCCAGCAGCTTAGGTCTAGCGGGAGGAGTACAAGAGACCCAGTACTTC. V gene TRBV7-9 combines with J gene TRBJ2-5; TRBD2 matches at 11 bases. Germline V gives CDR1 SEHNR, CDR2 FQNEAQ (reference sequence). Germline trimming cut 1 base from V and 2 bases from J; bases unmatched to any gene: 6. CDR3 length: 17 residues. Complete variable domain (other parts from reference TRBV7-9 and TRBJ2-5): DTGVSQNPRHKITKRGQNVTFRCDPISEHNRLYWYRQTLGQGPEFLTYFQNEAQLEKSRLLSDRFSAERPKGSFSTLEIQRTEQGDSAMYLCASSLGLAGGVQETQYFGPGTRLLVL.

The chain is built from TRBV9 and TRBJ2-2; D is unresolved. Per germline, CDR1 SGDLS and CDR2 YYNGEE. The CDR3 consists of 14 residues. V lost 6 bases to trimming and J lost 4 bases, with 13 bases between them. The CDR3 spells CASKKGVVTGELFF. The CDR3 DNA sequence: TGTGCCAGCAAAAAGGGTGTGGTCACCGGGGAGCTGTTTTTT.

The chain is built from TRBV5-1 and TRBJ2-3, with TRBD1 as a possible D gene (6 bases). V was shortened by 0 bases and J by 6 bases, with 20 bases between the two germline ends. CDR3 length: 17 residues. Germline values: CDR1 SGHRS, CDR2 YFSETQ. CDR3 amino acids: CASSLGSTGTPVDTQYF. The CDR3 bases are TGCGCCAGCAGCTTGGGCTCCACCGGGACACCGGTGGATACGCAGTATTTT.

This chain uses TRBV10-1 with TRBJ1-4, with TRBD1 identical over 9 bases. Trimming cost V 3 bases and J 8 bases; bases outside gene matches: 7. The length of the CDR3 is 15 residues. Germline CDR1 is WNHNN and CDR2 is SYGVQD (reference sequence). CDR3 residues: CASSESGQGHEKLFF. DNA of the CDR3: TGCGCCAGCAGTGAATCAGGACAGGGGCACGAAAAACTGTTTTTT.

The chain links TRBV6-5 to TRBJ2-1, with D unclear. The CDR3 has 11 residues. The germline V gene encodes CDR1 MNHEY and CDR2 SVGAGI. The V and J ends lost 7 bases and 6 bases respectively, with 7 bases between them. The CDR3 DNA follows: TGTGCCAGCACCCAGCGCAATGAGCAGTTCTTC. Translation gives CASTQRNEQFF.

The chain links TRBV18 to TRBJ1-5, with D tentatively TRBD1 (5 bases). The CDR3 contains 17 residues. Germline V lookup: CDR1 KGHSH, CDR2 LQKENI. V dropped 3 bases and J dropped 0 bases, with 15 bases sitting between them. For the CDR3, the DNA is TGTGCCAGCTCACCCTCCCGGCAGGGTTATAGCAATCAGCCCCAGCATTTT. Translating it yields CASSPSRQGYSNQPQHF.

The CDR3 loop reads CASSQYRGPNEKLFF. The DNA for the CDR3 is TGTGCCAGCAGCCAGTACAGGGGACCTAATGAAAAACTGTTTTTT. V and J are TRBV4-2 and TRBJ1-4; 7 nucleotides match TRBD1. Per the germline V gene, CDR1 is LGHNA and CDR2 is YNFKEQ. V was pared by 3 bases and J by 3 bases, with 4 bases of the junction left unmatched. This CDR3 spans 15 amino acids.

The chain joins TRBV10-2 to TRBJ1-4; TRBD1 agrees at 7 bases. This CDR3 is 15 amino acids long. Germline values: CDR1 WSHSY, CDR2 SAAADI. With 8 bases clipped from V and 7 bases from J, the junction kept 13 bases outside the gene matches. CDR3 sequence reads: CASSLGRGRSEKLFF. CDR3 nucleotide sequence: TGCGCCAGCTCCCTTGGGAGGGGGCGGAGTGAAAAACTGTTTTTT.

The gene calls are TRBV10-1 and TRBJ2-5; 11 bases are a match to TRBD2. The CDR3 runs to 16 residues. Per the germline V gene, CDR1 is WNHNN and CDR2 is SYGVQD (reference sequence). Losses at the gene ends were 2 bases for V and 5 bases for J; bases not matched to a gene: 7. CDR3 amino acids: CASSEASLAGAETQYF. For the CDR3, the DNA is TGCGCCAGCAGTGAGGCCTCACTAGCGGGAGCTGAGACCCAGTACTTC.

This clone was recorded once. The J gene is TRBJ1-4, the V gene TRBV28, with D hard to call. The CDR3 extends over 11 amino acids. V shed 2 bases and J shed 7 bases, with 2 bases lying between them. CDR1 and CDR2 (germline): MDHEN, SYDVKM. Here the CDR3 reads CASSLGEKLFF. CDR3 sequence (DNA): TGTGCCAGCAGTTTAGGTGAAAAACTGTTTTTT.

The V call is TRBV7-9, the J call TRBJ2-3; D not certain. CDR3 length: 13 residues. Germline V gene lookup returns CDR1 SEHNR and CDR2 FQNEAQ (reference sequence). V was pared by 8 bases and J by 8 bases, with 17 bases between. CDR3 sequence: CASGPTGSGTQYF. In nucleotides, the CDR3 is TGTGCCAGCGGACCGACTGGCTCGGGTACGCAGTATTTT.

This clone was recorded once. The chain is built from TRBV19 and TRBJ2-7, with D possibly matching TRBD2 (6 bases). V shed 6 bases and J shed 2 bases, with 14 bases lying between them. CDR3 length: 14 amino acids. CDR1 is LNHDA, CDR2 SQIVND, per germline (reference sequence). CDR3 amino acids: CASSPQRGAYEQYF. The CDR3 DNA is TGTGCCAGTAGCCCCCAGCGCGGGGCCTACGAGCAGTACTTC.

CDR3: CASGLGSENEKLFF. CDR3 bases: TGTGCCAGCGGTCTCGGAAGTGAAAATGAAAAACTGTTTTTT. The genes are TRBV28 and TRBJ1-4; D uncertain. The CDR3 contains 14 residues. Germline assignment: CDR1 MDHEN and CDR2 SYDVKM. V was trimmed by 8 bases and J by 5 bases, leaving 15 bases between them. Supplemented by reference TRBV28 and TRBJ1-4, the full variable domain reads DVKVTQSSRYLVKRTGEKVFLECVQDMDHENMFWYRQDPGLGLRLIYFSYDVKMKEKGDIPEGYSVSREKKERFSLILESASTNQTSMYLCASGLGSENEKLFFGSGTQLSVL.

This rearrangement joins TRBV7-6 to TRBJ2-7; D perhaps matches TRBD1 (6 bases). The CDR3 contains 13 residues. Trimming pared 5 bases from V and 3 bases from J, leaving 11 bases between. Germline assignment: CDR1 SGHVS and CDR2 FNYEAQ. CDR3 nucleotide sequence: TGTGCCAGCAGCCCCAAACAGGGCTACGAGCAGTACTTC. Its translation is CASSPKQGYEQYF.

This chain joins TRBV30 and TRBJ2-2, with D hard to call. The CDR3 covers 15 residues. Germline V gene lookup returns CDR1 GTSNPN and CDR2 SVGIG (reference sequence). Trimming took 2 bases from V and 3 from J, leaving 13 bases between them. The chain's CDR3 is CAWSPAWPDTGELFF. The CDR3, as DNA: TGTGCCTGGAGTCCCGCCTGGCCCGACACCGGGGAGCTGTTTTTT.

V usage is TRBV2 and J usage is TRBJ2-2; 8 positions agree with TRBD1. CDR1 SNHLY and CDR2 FYNNEI come from the germline V gene. This CDR3 is built from 15 residues. V lost 3 bases, J lost 5 bases, and 5 bases stayed unmatched. The CDR3, as DNA: TGTGCCAGCAGTGATCTACGGACAGGGACCGGGGAGCTGTTTTTT. Its protein is CASSDLRTGTGELFF.

The rearrangement joins TRBV28 to TRBJ2-1; 7 bases line up with TRBD2. V gave up 5 bases and J gave up 10 bases; unmatched junction bases: 23. Germline V gives CDR1 MDHEN, CDR2 SYDVKM. The CDR3 loop spans 18 amino acids. CDR3 nucleotides: TGTGCCAGCAGTCACACCCCCGGGACCTGGATGGCGGGAGAAGAGCAGTTCTTC. Amino acids: CASSHTPGTWMAGEEQFF. The full variable domain, completed using reference TRBV28 and TRBJ2-1, is DVKVTQSSRYLVKRTGEKVFLECVQDMDHENMFWYRQDPGLGLRLIYFSYDVKMKEKGDIPEGYSVSREKKERFSLILESASTNQTSMYLCASSHTPGTWMAGEEQFFGPGTRLTVL.

This chain joins TRBV18 and TRBJ2-2, with 8 bases lining up with TRBD1. Germline assignment: CDR1 KGHSH and CDR2 LQKENI. The CDR3 consists of 16 residues. The J segment lost 1 base and the V segment lost 1 base, leaving 2 bases of the junction unmatched. CDR3 residues: CASSPLGTGNTGELFF. In DNA, the CDR3 is TGTGCCAGCTCACCACTCGGGACAGGGAACACCGGGGAGCTGTTTTTT.

V usage is TRBV28 and J usage is TRBJ1-6, with a possible D match to TRBD1 (6 bases). V dropped 7 bases and J dropped 3 bases, with 7 bases sitting between them. The CDR3 is made up of 13 amino acids. Germline V gene sequence: CDR1 MDHEN, CDR2 SYDVKM. CDR3 nucleotides: TGTGCCAGCAAGGGGGACTATAATTCACCCCTCCACTTT. The encoded protein is CASKGDYNSPLHF.

The chain is built from TRBV28 and TRBJ2-7, with D perhaps matching TRBD1 (6 bases). This CDR3 contains 14 residues. The germline V gene encodes CDR1 MDHEN and CDR2 SYDVKM. Trimming cost V 7 bases and J 4 bases, with 17 bases left between them. CDR3 sequence: CASNQGFSGYEQYF. CDR3 in DNA: TGTGCCAGCAATCAGGGGTTTTCAGGGTACGAGCAGTACTTC. The full variable domain, rest sourced from reference TRBV28 and TRBJ2-7, is DVKVTQSSRYLVKRTGEKVFLECVQDMDHENMFWYRQDPGLGLRLIYFSYDVKMKEKGDIPEGYSVSREKKERFSLILESASTNQTSMYLCASNQGFSGYEQYFGPGTRLTVT.

This chain joins TRBV4-1 and TRBJ1-6; tentative D call: TRBD1 (6 bases). CDR3 length equals 18 residues. V was clipped by 4 bases and J by 0 bases, with 16 bases between them. Germline V lookup: CDR1 MGHRA, CDR2 YSYEKL. DNA of the CDR3: TGCGCCAGCAGCCCTCAATCACAGGGCCGCTCCTATAATTCACCCCTCCACTTT. It translates to CASSPQSQGRSYNSPLHF.

V is TRBV10-3 and J is TRBJ2-3, with D perhaps matching TRBD1 or TRBD2 (5 bases each). The CDR3 runs to 14 residues. Germline V gene lookup returns CDR1 ENHRY and CDR2 SYGVKD. Between the trimmed V and J ends, which lost 4 bases and 4 bases, there was a span of 12 bases. CDR3 sequence (DNA): TGTGCCATCAGTGCAGGGACGGCGTCAGATACGCAGTATTTT. Translation: CAISAGTASDTQYF.

V gene TRBV19 combines with J gene TRBJ1-2; tentative D call: TRBD1 (6 bases). CDR1 and CDR2 (germline): LNHDA, SQIVND (reference sequence). Trimming cost V 6 bases and J 5 bases, with 13 bases left between them. The CDR3 length is 13 residues. CDR3 amino acids: CASSLQGRYGYTF. The CDR3 DNA reads TGTGCCAGTAGCCTACAGGGTCGGTATGGCTACACCTTC.

The V gene is TRBV7-2, the J gene TRBJ2-5; maybe TRBD2 (6 bases). Germline V CDR1 and CDR2: SGHTA, FQGNSA. V lost 5 bases and J 1 base, leaving 14 bases between the germline ends. This CDR3 contains 15 residues. The chain's CDR3 is CASSPQSTSQETQYF. The DNA for the CDR3 is TGTGCCAGCAGCCCACAGTCGACTAGCCAAGAGACCCAGTACTTC. Drawing the rest from reference TRBV7-2 and TRBJ2-5, the complete variable domain is GAGVSQSPSNKVTEKGKDVELRCDPISGHTALYWYRQSLGQGLEFLIYFQGNSAPDKSGLPSDRFSAERTGGSVSTLTIQRTQQEDSAVYLCASSPQSTSQETQYFGPGTRLLVL.

The chain couples TRBV5-1 to TRBJ1-1; the D is unclear. Germline V gene lookup returns CDR1 SGHRS and CDR2 YFSETQ. Trimming removed 2 bases from V and 4 bases from J, with 6 bases in between. This CDR3 has 12 residues. CDR3 region: CASSFVGTEAFF. CDR3 DNA sequence: TGCGCCAGCAGCTTCGTAGGCACTGAAGCTTTCTTT.

The chain links TRBV19 to TRBJ1-5; no reliable D call. V dropped 7 bases and J dropped 7 bases, with 14 bases sitting between them. From germline, CDR1 is LNHDA and CDR2 SQIVND (reference sequence). The CDR3 sequence is 13 residues long. The CDR3 DNA is TGTGCCAGTACAAGAGACACTATCCAGCCCCAGCATTTT. This sequence encodes CASTRDTIQPQHF. Complete variable domain (other parts from reference TRBV19 and TRBJ1-5): DGGITQSPKYLFRKEGQNVTLSCEQNLNHDAMYWYRQDPGQGLRLIYYSQIVNDFQKGDIAEGYSVSREKKESFPLTVTSAQKNPTAFYLCASTRDTIQPQHFGDGTRLSIL.

The chain employs TRBV27 and TRBJ1-5; D not certain. The CDR3 is 16 residues long. Germline CDR1 reads MNHEY; CDR2 reads SMNVEV (reference sequence). V shed 8 bases and J shed 3 bases, with 20 bases lying between them. In DNA, the CDR3 is TGTGCCAGCTACGAACTTTCTCCGGTGAACAATCAGCCCCAGCATTTT. Translated, it gives CASYELSPVNNQPQHF.

This chain links TRBV7-2 with TRBJ2-1, with TRBD1 matching 8 bases. Losses at the gene ends were 4 bases for V and 5 bases for J; bases not matched to a gene: 7. This CDR3 comprises 15 residues. The V gene's germline CDR1 is SGHTA and CDR2 FQGNSA. The CDR3 bases are TGTGCCAGCAGCTCAACAGGGGGGAGAGACAATGAGCAGTTCTTC. Amino acids: CASSSTGGRDNEQFF.

The chain uses TRBV27 and TRBJ2-5; TRBD2 agrees at 7 bases. The V gene end was trimmed by 0 bases and the J gene end by 5 bases; junction bases not matched to a gene: 15. This CDR3 region has 18 residues. Germline CDR1 is MNHEY and CDR2 is SMNVEV (reference sequence). The CDR3 DNA reads as TGTGCCAGCAGTTTATCCCCTGGCGGGAGCGGTATTGGTGAGACCCAGTACTTC. Translated: CASSLSPGGSGIGETQYF.